The 17 T cell receptor beta chains given below trace back to one sample, sequenced in a study of radiotherapy plus CTLA-4 blockade in lung cancer. The assay was immunoSEQ multiplex PCR, and TCRdb's table has in-frame clones only and misses some. The sample lists about 59,000 clones; about 70% were seen once. Here the sequenced sample was peripheral blood, taken from a patient treated with radiotherapy plus ipilimumab. The receptors stem from a human donor with non-small cell lung cancer whose response to radiotherapy plus ipilimumab could not be evaluated.

This rearrangement joins TRBV7-6 to TRBJ1-5, with 9 bases identical to TRBD1. V lost 1 base, J lost 1 base, and 14 bases stayed unmatched. CDR3 length: 20 residues. Germline V lookup: CDR1 SGHVS, CDR2 FNYEAQ. CDR3 DNA: TGTGCCAGCAGCTTAGAGGGGACAGGGATTAATAATAGGAGCAATCAGCCCCAGCATTTT. Its protein is CASSLEGTGINNRSNQPQHF. Full variable domain (missing parts from reference TRBV7-6 and TRBJ1-5): GAGVSQSPRYKVTKRGQDVALRCDPISGHVSLYWYRQALGQGPEFLTYFNYEAQQDKSGLPNDRFSAERPEGSISTLTIQRTEQRDSAMYRCASSLEGTGINNRSNQPQHFGDGTRLSIL.

The chain joins TRBV6-4 to TRBJ2-3; TRBD1 agrees at 9 bases. The germline gives CDR1 MRHNA, CDR2 SNTAGT. The CDR3 spans 14 residues. The V and J ends lost 3 bases and 7 bases, in that order; junction bases with no gene match: 5. Written as DNA, the CDR3 is TGTGCCAGCAGTGAACAGGGGGCGGCGAATACGCAGTATTTT. It yields the protein CASSEQGAANTQYF.

This chain connects TRBV5-6 to TRBJ2-7; D unclear. This CDR3 has 15 amino acids. CDR1 is SGHDT, CDR2 YYEEEE, per germline. V lost 4 bases to trimming and J lost 0 bases, with 14 bases between them. The CDR3 DNA sequence: TGTGCCAGCAGCCCAAGACTCTTGCTCTCCTACGAGCAGTACTTC. Translation gives CASSPRLLLSYEQYF.

CDR3 residues: CSVEGGGGASDTQYF. CDR3 nucleotide sequence: TGCAGCGTTGAAGGAGGCGGGGGGGCGTCAGATACGCAGTATTTT. This chain links TRBV29-1 with TRBJ2-3; 9 nucleotides agree with TRBD2. With V trimmed by 1 base and J by 4 bases, 6 bases remained unmatched. Germline lookup yields CDR1 SQVTM and CDR2 ANQGSEA. The CDR3 extends over 15 amino acids.

Turning to this clone: This specimen includes other DNA sequences encoding the same CDR3. The V gene is TRBV20-1, the J gene TRBJ2-1; D is unclear. This CDR3 spans 11 amino acids. Germline values: CDR1 DFQATT, CDR2 SNEGSKA (reference sequence). V dropped 6 bases and J dropped 4 bases, with 7 bases sitting between them. The CDR3 region has the DNA TGCAGTGCGAGAACTTACAATGAGCAGTTCTTC. It translates to CSARTYNEQFF.

This clone was counted once. The rearrangement links TRBV7-6 to TRBJ2-5; D call uncertain. Germline V gives CDR1 SGHVS, CDR2 FNYEAQ. The V gene lost 2 bases and the J gene lost 6 bases, with 4 bases spanning the gap. This CDR3 contains 11 residues. The DNA of the CDR3 is TGTGCCAGCAGCTTACTAAAGACCCAGTACTTC. It yields the protein CASSLLKTQYF. The full variable domain, rest sourced from reference TRBV7-6 and TRBJ2-5, is GAGVSQSPRYKVTKRGQDVALRCDPISGHVSLYWYRQALGQGPEFLTYFNYEAQQDKSGLPNDRFSAERPEGSISTLTIQRTEQRDSAMYRCASSLLKTQYFGPGTRLLVL.

The V call is TRBV7-2, the J call TRBJ1-2; tentatively, D is TRBD1 (5 bases). The V gene lost 2 bases and the J gene lost 1 base, with 14 bases spanning the gap. The CDR3 totals 16 residues. Germline V gene data show CDR1 as SGHTA and CDR2 as FQGNSA. The CDR3 reads CASSLSAPQGNYGYTF. Written as DNA, the CDR3 is TGTGCCAGCAGCTTATCGGCCCCCCAGGGTAACTATGGCTACACCTTC.

The genes are TRBV4-1 and TRBJ2-1; 8 bases are a match to TRBD1. V lost 4 bases, J lost 0 bases, and 5 bases stayed unmatched. The CDR3 length is 16 residues. From germline, CDR1 is MGHRA and CDR2 YSYEKL. CDR3 in DNA: TGCGCCAGCAGCCTCGGTACAGGGGGCTCCTACAATGAGCAGTTCTTC. As protein: CASSLGTGGSYNEQFF.

This rearrangement joins TRBV30 to TRBJ1-3; unclear D gene. V dropped 2 bases and J dropped 2 bases, with 19 bases sitting between them. Germline values: CDR1 GTSNPN, CDR2 SVGIG (reference sequence). The CDR3 length is 17 residues. The CDR3 DNA is TGTGCCTGGAGTTTCCCCGTTTGGCGGTCGGCTGGAAACACCATATATTTT. Translation: CAWSFPVWRSAGNTIYF.

The V gene is TRBV4-2, the J gene TRBJ2-3, with 9 bases fitting TRBD2. This CDR3 comprises 17 residues. V dropped 1 base and J dropped 3; count of bases not matched to a gene: 8. Per the germline V gene, CDR1 is LGHNA and CDR2 is YNFKEQ. The chain's CDR3 is CASSQGISGSGTDTQYF. The CDR3 DNA reads TGTGCCAGCAGCCAAGGAATTAGCGGGAGTGGAACAGATACGCAGTATTTT.

The chain links TRBV6-5 to TRBJ2-3, with 9 bases that match TRBD1. The trim removed 2 bases at V and 4 bases at J, leaving 4 bases unmatched. Germline lookup yields CDR1 MNHEY and CDR2 SVGAGI. The CDR3 length is 15 residues. The CDR3 DNA reads TGTGCCAGCAGTTACGAAGGACAGGGGTCAGATACGCAGTATTTT. It encodes CASSYEGQGSDTQYF.

This clone has more than one count but fewer than ten. The gene calls are TRBV7-3 and TRBJ2-2; 13 bases fit TRBD2. From germline, CDR1 is SGHTA and CDR2 FQGTGA. Trimming at V came to 0 bases and at J to 0 bases, leaving 4 bases not matched to a gene. This CDR3 contains 19 residues. The CDR3 spells CASSLTGLAGATNTGELFF. The CDR3 DNA sequence: TGTGCCAGCAGCTTAACCGGACTAGCGGGGGCGACGAACACCGGGGAGCTGTTTTTT.

V gene TRBV7-6 combines with J gene TRBJ2-6, with 10 bases identical to TRBD1. J lost 1 base, V lost 10 bases, and 13 bases had no gene match. CDR3 length: 18 amino acids. Germline values: CDR1 SGHVS, CDR2 FNYEAQ. CDR3 region: CATARRDRGSSGANVLTF. The DNA of the CDR3 is TGTGCCACCGCAAGGCGGGACAGGGGTTCGTCTGGGGCCAACGTCCTGACTTTC.

DNA of the CDR3: TGCGCCAGCAGCTTGGAGGTAGCGGGGGGGCTCCAGTACTTC. Its translation is CASSLEVAGGLQYF. The chain carries TRBV5-1 and TRBJ2-5; the match to TRBD2 covers 11 bases. Germline CDR1 is SGHRS and CDR2 is YFSETQ. CDR3 length: 14 amino acids. The V gene end was trimmed by 0 bases and the J gene end by 10 bases; junction bases not matched to a gene: 5. Looking up the rest from reference TRBV5-1 and TRBJ2-5 gives the full variable domain: KAGVTQTPRYLIKTRGQQVTLSCSPISGHRSVSWYQQTPGQGLQFLFEYFSETQRNKGNFPGRFSGRQFSNSRSEMNVSTLELGDSALYLCASSLEVAGGLQYFGPGTRLLVL.

The chain recombines TRBV2 with TRBJ2-7; the D is unclear. The germline V and J ends were trimmed by 4 bases and 3 bases, with 10 bases remaining between them. Germline V gene sequence: CDR1 SNHLY, CDR2 FYNNEI. CDR3 length equals 13 residues. In nucleotides, the CDR3 is TGTGCCAGCAGTGTACACAGAGACTACGAGCAGTACTTC. It yields the protein CASSVHRDYEQYF.

The V gene is TRBV9, the J gene TRBJ1-1, with TRBD1 identical over 7 bases. The CDR3 covers 13 residues. In germline, CDR1 is SGDLS, CDR2 YYNGEE. V lost 0 bases to trimming and J lost 8 bases; unmatched junction nucleotides: 4. CDR3 amino acids: CASSVVAGGEAFF. CDR3 coding DNA: TGTGCCAGCAGCGTAGTGGCAGGGGGAGAAGCTTTCTTT.

The chain couples TRBV15 to TRBJ2-5; perhaps TRBD2 as D (7 bases). This CDR3 contains 14 residues. Deletions cut 2 bases from V and 7 bases from J, with 14 bases between. CDR1 LNHNV and CDR2 YYDKDF come from the germline V gene (reference sequence). In DNA, the CDR3 is TGTGCCACCAGCAGAAGGGGGGGAAGCGTGACCCAGTACTTC. Translating gives CATSRRGGSVTQYF.